This T cell receptor (beta chain) derives from a study of cytomegalovirus exposure and HLA in healthy donors. As for the study in general: Genetic ancestry analysis placed 75% to 85% of the approximately 390 donors that were genotyped in the Caucasian-associated cluster.

For this clone: Its antigen is unknown.

PCR used 60 Vbeta primers and 13 Jbeta primers. Profiled with immunoSEQ multiplex PCR; TCRdb holds only in-frame clones, not every one. Among about 82,000 clones, 70% to 75% were seen once, and the ten largest hold around 6.4%. Points from the study as a whole: Later on, analysis showed that most CMV-associated TCR beta chains appeared to be HLA-restricted. Available immune exposure information was restricted to CMV serostatus only. Most TCR beta V segments were productive about 90% or about 30% of the time in an earlier analysis.

Germline loops: CDR1 MNHEY, CDR2 SVGAGI. There are 15 residues in the CDR3. Trimming pared 6 bases from V and 4 bases from J, leaving 15 bases between. The TCR originated in a woman aged 45-65 years in good health and CMV-seropositive. Input material: PBMCs. The gene calls are TRBV6-5 and TRBJ2-2; D possibly corresponds to TRBD2 (6 bases). Here the CDR3 DNA reads TGTGCCAGCAGCCAAGGGACTCACGGCACCGGGGAGCTGTTTTTT. Its protein product is CASSQGTHGTGELFF.